Below, one TCR beta chain is given with its context. Its antigen is still unknown. The primer mix had 60 Vbeta and 13 Jbeta primers. In the authors' methods: There were tens of millions of unique TCR beta chains by a later count, and some 11 million of them were shared. TCRdb's copy holds only in-frame clones and misses some; the assay was immunoSEQ multiplex PCR. That table supplies the V and J calls and clone size; D and trimming were determined from the DNA. The table has 100,000 to 150,000 clones, around three quarters seen once. This entry comes from a study of cytomegalovirus exposure and HLA in healthy donors. Study summary: Most donors, 81% of approximately 400 genotyped, fell in the Caucasian-associated ancestry cluster.

Germline CDR1 MGHDK, CDR2 SYGVNS. The CDR3 is made up of 17 amino acids. V dropped 1 base and J dropped 0; count of bases not matched to a gene: 4. Regarding the study as a whole: Excluded were some V segments that proved indistinguishable, including TRBV6-2 and TRBV6-3. High specificity and sensitivity for cytomegalovirus status were reported for the classifier.

The receptor comes from a woman aged 55-75 years in good health and CMV-seropositive. The specimen sequenced was PBMCs. V is TRBV25-1 and J is TRBJ2-5; TRBD2 agrees at 11 bases. The CDR3 protein is CASSESRLAGYQETQYF. CDR3 nucleotides: TGTGCCAGCAGTGAATCCCGACTAGCGGGGTACCAAGAGACCCAGTACTTC.